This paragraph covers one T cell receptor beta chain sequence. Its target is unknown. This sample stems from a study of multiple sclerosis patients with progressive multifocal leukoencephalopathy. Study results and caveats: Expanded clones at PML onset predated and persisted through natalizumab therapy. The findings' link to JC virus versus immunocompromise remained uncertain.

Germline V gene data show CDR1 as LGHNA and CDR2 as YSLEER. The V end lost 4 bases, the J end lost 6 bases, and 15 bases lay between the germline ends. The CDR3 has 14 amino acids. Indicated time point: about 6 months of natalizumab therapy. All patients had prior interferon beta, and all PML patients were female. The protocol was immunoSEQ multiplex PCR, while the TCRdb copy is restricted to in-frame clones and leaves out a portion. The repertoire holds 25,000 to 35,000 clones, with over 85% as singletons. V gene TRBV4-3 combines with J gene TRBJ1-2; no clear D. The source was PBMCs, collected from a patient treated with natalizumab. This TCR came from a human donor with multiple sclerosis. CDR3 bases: TGCGCCAGCAGCCCCAGCGGTGGGAGCGATGGCTACACCTTC. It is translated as CASSPSGGSDGYTF.